This section outlines one TCR beta chain sequence together with its context. Its binding antigen is unknown. No qualities accompany the bases; no much larger clone lies one base away. Enrolling through a virtual design, the prospective study's participants ranged in age from roughly 18 to 100 years and lived across 20 to 30 United States geographic areas. In the prospective study, cohorts were assigned on the basis of participant-reported clinical history obtained from a screening survey and a study questionnaire. Recovered participants in ImmuneRACE Cohort 3 were defined as having two consecutive negative NP/OP PCR tests, clearance from a healthcare professional, or resolution of symptoms. In the prospective study, whole blood, serum and a nasopharyngeal or oropharyngeal swab were collected from each participant by mobile phlebotomists. Participants in the prospective study had the option to provide additional blood draws and questionnaires over an approximately 2-month period. Before DNA extraction, blood samples from the prospective study were shipped at room temperature or frozen.

The immunoSEQ Assay, a bias-controlled multiplex PCR, was used to amplify TCRbeta CDR3 regions from genomic DNA. Per the authors' processing: The number of nucleated cells in each sample was estimated by amplification of reference gene primers within the assay. To quantify the absolute abundance of each unique TCRbeta CDR3 rearrangement, sequence reads were collapsed and filtered. For each sample, productive Simpson clonality was calculated by taking the square root of Simpson's diversity index across productive rearrangements. This immuneACCESS table, as held by TCRdb, lists in-frame sequences with V and J called but not all clones. Of the missing ones, under half trace to an unresolved V gene in checked studies; the others have no known cause. For V, J and clone size, that table is used; D and trimming come from the DNA. The sample table holds hundreds of thousands of clones, of which roughly 88% were seen once. Around 2% of the sample comes from the top ten.

Reading the germline V gene (reference sequence) gives CDR1 LGHDT and CDR2 YNNKEL. The CDR3 starts with the cysteine, ends with the phenylalanine, and has 15 residues. Just CDR3 DNA is preserved here, 45 bases in frame from base 1. At the junction V is shortened by 4 bases and J by 3 bases, with 14 bases in between. The sample belongs to a study of blood T cell repertoires in COVID-19 (dated by TCRdb to the early 2020s). In the study overall: Samples covering the acute and convalescent phases of COVID-19 were provided by collaborators in the United States, Italy and Spain. The dataset comprised deeply sampled blood TCRbeta repertoires from subjects exposed to, actively infected with, or recovered from COVID-19. The sample metadata nearly always contained a de-identified subject ID, COVID-19 status, age in years and sex. The material from the prospective study consisted of cDNA or gDNA derived from T cells, B-cell-depleted T cells, or PBMCs. Where available, HLA class I and class II types were obtained from metadata supplied by the sample provider rather than from assay-based typing. The samples were drawn from the first 160 participants of the ongoing ImmuneRACE study and from under 1,500 subjects provided by 6 global collaborators. The repertoires were released in a freely available public database intended as a resource for research on the immune response to SARS-CoV-2. What the research found in general, with its limitations: How much clinical and demographic metadata was included differed by source and by participant, and the metadata was provided uncurated.

The sample taken for sequencing was PBMCs or T cells enriched from blood (not recorded which). This clonotype was sampled from a woman between 45 and 60 years old who had recovered from COVID-19. The rearrangement joined TRBV3-1 (or the pseudogene TRBV3-2) to TRBJ2-3, with no D gene named confidently. The nucleotide sequence reads TGTGCCAGCAGCCCGGTTTTGTCTCAAACAGATACGCAGTATTTT. This is translated as CASSPVLSQTDTQYF.